These T cell receptor beta chains were read from a single sample in a study of blood T cell repertoires in COVID-19. TCRdb's copy holds only in-frame clones and misses some; the assay was immunoSEQ multiplex PCR. The profile shows more than 200,000 clones, 85% to 90% of them singletons. The sample consisted of peripheral blood. The receptor source for this set is a man aged 50 to 59 with acute or convalescent COVID-19. The CDR3 runs from the conserved cysteine through the conserved F or W. A D gene is named only where the DNA matches it firmly. Size is stated for part of the rows, as once, few or many counts, or as a class when the clone is expanded.

- | TRBJ2-7 | - | TRBV6-5 | CASLRDNASWEQYF | TGTGCCAGCCTCCGGGACAATGCCTCCTGGGAGCAGTACTTC
- | TRBJ2-2 | - | TRBV24-1 | CATSDAQVNTGELFF | TGTGCCACCAGTGACGCACAGGTTAACACCGGGGAGCTGTTTTTT
- | TRBJ1-5 | - | TRBV5-5 | CASSPGTLDQPQHF | TGTGCCAGCAGCCCCGGGACACTCGATCAGCCCCAGCATTTT
TRBD1 | TRBJ2-1 | once | TRBV6-5 | CASSNPGQGYNEQFF | TGTGCCAGCAGCAATCCGGGACAGGGCTACAATGAGCAGTTCTTC
TRBD1 | TRBJ2-3 | - | TRBV19 | CASSIWTGTSDTQYF | TGTGCCAGTAGTATTTGGACAGGGACCTCAGATACGCAGTATTTT
TRBD1 | TRBJ1-4 | - | TRBV7-9 | CASSLGDRPLRGEKLFF | TGTGCCAGCAGCTTAGGGGACAGGCCCCTAAGGGGTGAAAAACTGTTTTTT
- | TRBJ2-6 | - | TRBV19 | CASRAGRSGANVLTF | TGTGCCAGTAGGGCGGGGCGCTCTGGGGCCAACGTCCTGACTTTC
- | TRBJ1-5 | - | TRBV27 | CASRDSGATQPQHF | TGTGCCAGTCGGGACTCCGGGGCGACTCAGCCCCAGCATTTT
- | TRBJ1-2 | - | TRBV3-1/TRBV3-2 | CASSQDGRGGYGYTF | TGTGCCAGCAGCCAAGATGGCCGGGGAGGCTATGGCTACACCTTC
TRBD2 | TRBJ2-2 | once | TRBV4-1 | CASSLWTSGADPNTGELFF | TGCGCCAGCAGCCTATGGACTAGCGGGGCCGATCCGAACACCGGGGAGCTGTTTTTT
TRBD1 | TRBJ1-3 | - | TRBV4-1 | CASSQAPDRGLSGNTIYF | TGCGCCAGCAGCCAAGCTCCGGACAGGGGGCTCTCTGGAAACACCATATATTTT
- | TRBJ1-1 | - | TRBV7-8 | CASVRGNTEAFF | TGTGCCAGCGTACGAGGGAACACTGAAGCTTTCTTT
TRBD2 | TRBJ2-1 | - | TRBV3-1/TRBV3-2 | CASRVAGKSHEQFF | TGTGCCAGCAGGGTAGCGGGGAAATCACATGAGCAGTTCTTC
TRBD1 | TRBJ1-2 | - | TRBV29-1 | CSVAVGQIYGYTF | TGCAGCGTCGCGGTGGGACAGATCTATGGCTACACCTTC
TRBD1 | TRBJ2-7 | - | TRBV27 | CASSRDRVYEQYF | TGTGCCAGCTCCCGGGACAGGGTCTACGAGCAGTACTTC
TRBD1 | TRBJ2-2 | - | TRBV11-2 | CASSFNLLTGETGELFF | TGTGCCAGCAGCTTTAATCTCCTGACAGGGGAAACCGGGGAGCTGTTTTTT
TRBD1 | TRBJ1-2 | - | TRBV5-1 | CASSGGQGAMGYTF | TGCGCCAGCAGCGGGGGACAGGGGGCAATGGGCTACACCTTC
- | TRBJ2-7 | - | TRBV5-4 | CASSPGTSGPYEQYF | TGTGCCAGCAGCCCCGGGACGAGCGGGCCCTACGAGCAGTACTTC
- | TRBJ1-1 | - | TRBV19 | CASSIEHRANTEAFF | TGTGCCAGTAGTATAGAACACAGGGCGAACACTGAAGCTTTCTTT
TRBD1 | TRBJ2-7 | - | TRBV4-1 | CASSLGSRGLYEQYF | TGCGCCAGCAGCCTTGGCTCCAGGGGGCTGTACGAGCAGTACTTC
TRBD2 | TRBJ2-1 | - | TRBV19 | CASMERGRSYNEQFF | TGTGCCAGTATGGAGCGGGGCCGCTCCTACAATGAGCAGTTCTTC
- | TRBJ1-1 | - | TRBV7-3 | CASRRHMNTEAFF | TGTGCCAGCAGGCGACATATGAACACTGAAGCTTTCTTT
TRBD1 | TRBJ1-1 | - | TRBV19 | CASSISTGGNTEAFF | TGTGCCAGTAGTATTTCTACAGGGGGGAACACTGAAGCTTTCTTT
- | TRBJ1-2 | - | TRBV4-1 | CASSQEWADYGYTF | TGCGCCAGCAGCCAAGAGTGGGCAGACTATGGCTACACCTTC
- | TRBJ1-1 | - | TRBV6-5 | CASRTDSAGQEAFF | TGTGCCAGCAGAACAGACAGCGCCGGTCAGGAAGCTTTCTTT
TRBD2 | TRBJ2-5 | - | TRBV5-1 | CASSLVLAGEETQYF | TGCGCCAGCAGCTTGGTACTAGCGGGGGAAGAGACCCAGTACTTC
TRBD1 | TRBJ1-2 | - | TRBV6-5 | CASSYDRGQYHGYTF | TGTGCCAGCAGTTACGACCGGGGACAGTACCATGGCTACACCTTC
TRBD1 | TRBJ1-6 | - | TRBV6-5 | CASSYGRTGGSPLHF | TGTGCCAGCAGTTACGGTCGGACAGGGGGTTCACCCCTCCACTTT
- | TRBJ1-1 | - | TRBV3-1/TRBV3-2 | CASSQGGGHLTEAFF | TGTGCCAGCAGCCAAGGGGGGGGGCACCTCACTGAAGCTTTCTTT
- | TRBJ2-1 | - | TRBV20-1 | CSASWQGSYNEQFF | TGCAGTGCTAGTTGGCAGGGCTCCTACAATGAGCAGTTCTTC
- | TRBJ2-4 | once | TRBV20-1 | CSGRGGNIQYF | TGCAGTGGGAGAGGCGGGAACATTCAGTACTTC
TRBD1 | TRBJ1-2 | - | TRBV6-4 | CASSDKGAGPNYGYTF | TGTGCCAGCAGTGACAAGGGGGCAGGACCAAACTATGGCTACACCTTC
- | TRBJ1-4 | - | TRBV4-1 | CASSQGQLLNEKLFF | TGCGCCAGCAGCCAAGGACAGTTGCTTAATGAAAAACTGTTTTTT
TRBD2 | TRBJ2-5 | - | TRBV6-2/TRBV6-3 | CASSYGPGGETQYF | TGTGCCAGCAGTTACGGGCCGGGAGGAGAGACCCAGTACTTC
- | TRBJ1-1 | once | TRBV19 | CASTTGGRSTEAFF | TGTGCCAGTACCACGGGAGGGCGGAGCACTGAAGCTTTCTTT
- | TRBJ1-5 | once | TRBV2 | CASSGQGADQPQHF | TGTGCCAGCAGTGGGCAGGGTGCGGATCAGCCCCAGCATTTT
- | TRBJ1-1 | few | TRBV5-6 | CASSFRRPEAFF | TGTGCCAGCAGCTTTCGGAGACCTGAAGCTTTCTTT
- | TRBJ2-3 | - | TRBV29-1 | CSVVVGAADTQYF | TGCAGCGTTGTAGTGGGGGCGGCCGATACGCAGTATTTT
TRBD1 | TRBJ1-5 | - | TRBV7-8 | CASSQQGNQPQHF | TGTGCCAGCAGCCAACAGGGGAATCAGCCCCAGCATTTT
- | TRBJ2-7 | - | TRBV7-8 | CASSRGTTYEQYF | TGTGCCAGCAGCCGCGGGACAACGTACGAGCAGTACTTC
- | TRBJ1-2 | - | TRBV5-6 | CASSVGENVAYTF | TGTGCCAGCAGCGTAGGGGAAAATGTCGCCTACACCTTC
TRBD2 | TRBJ2-3 | - | TRBV19 | CASTSGGATDTQYF | TGTGCCAGTACAAGCGGGGGGGCCACAGATACGCAGTATTTT
TRBD1 | TRBJ1-2 | - | TRBV5-1 | CASSDRQGGGYTF | TGCGCCAGCAGCGACCGACAGGGGGGAGGCTACACCTTC
- | TRBJ2-6 | - | TRBV5-6 | CASSLAVGFSAGANVLTF | TGTGCCAGCAGCTTGGCGGTTGGTTTCTCGGCTGGGGCCAACGTCCTGACTTTC
TRBD1 | TRBJ1-2 | - | TRBV4-1 | CASSGMGQGYYGYTF | TGCGCCAGCAGCGGCATGGGACAGGGTTACTATGGCTACACCTTC
- | TRBJ1-1 | - | TRBV6-5 | CASRGATEAFF | TGTGCCAGCAGGGGAGCGACAGAAGCTTTCTTT
- | TRBJ1-2 | - | TRBV5-6 | CASSLAGNYGYTF | TGTGCCAGCAGCTTGGCAGGAAACTATGGCTACACCTTC
- | TRBJ1-1 | few | TRBV4-1 | CASSQGMGRTEAFF | TGCGCCAGCAGCCAAGGGATGGGGCGCACTGAAGCTTTCTTT
TRBD1 | TRBJ2-7 | - | TRBV6-5 | CASTKGTAQYF | TGTGCCAGCACAAAAGGGACAGCACAGTACTTC